Listed below are T cell receptor beta chains from one sample, sequenced in a study of T cell responses to AZD1222 COVID-19 vaccine. Only in-frame clones appear in the TCRdb table, and some are missing; sequencing was by immunoSEQ multiplex PCR. The data contain 90,000 or so clones, 80% to 90% of them singletons. Here the sequenced sample was peripheral blood, taken on day 0 of AZD1222 vaccination. Receptor source: an adult in good health. Each CDR3 is given with its conserved first and last residue. A D gene is named only where the DNA matches it firmly. The size field is filled for only some rows; it gives once, few, many or a size class.

>-|TRBJ2-7|TRBV6-5|TRBD1
CASTRGQEPYEQYF
TGTGCCAGCACCCGAGGACAGGAGCCCTACGAGCAGTACTTC
>-|TRBJ2-1|TRBV3-1/TRBV3-2|TRBD2
CASSQDTSGFYNEQFF
TGTGCCAGCAGCCAAGATACTAGCGGTTTCTACAATGAGCAGTTCTTC
>few|TRBJ2-3|TRBV19|-
CASSNRGGPDRDTQYF
TGTGCCAGTAGTAACCGAGGGGGACCCGATAGAGATACGCAGTATTTT
>-|TRBJ1-3|TRBV6-5|TRBD1
CASSHDRGSGNTIYF
TGTGCCAGCAGCCATGACAGGGGCTCTGGAAACACCATATATTTT
>-|TRBJ1-3|TRBV7-2|-
CASSLQGNTIYF
TGTGCCAGCAGCTTACAGGGAAACACCATATATTTT
>-|TRBJ2-7|TRBV3-1/TRBV3-2|-
CASSHNRGGYEQYF
TGTGCCAGCAGCCACAACAGGGGAGGCTACGAGCAGTACTTC
>-|TRBJ2-7|TRBV20-1|TRBD2
CSASVRLATRHEQYF
TGCAGTGCTAGTGTACGACTAGCGACCCGCCACGAGCAGTACTTC
>few|TRBJ1-4|TRBV11-3|-
CASSLSGRKLFF
TGTGCCAGCAGCTTATCAGGGAGGAAACTGTTTTTT
>-|TRBJ1-2|TRBV5-1|-
CASSFGQSYGYTF
TGCGCCAGCAGCTTTGGACAGTCCTATGGCTACACCTTC
>-|TRBJ2-7|TRBV2|-
CASSVPGMPYEQYF
TGTGCCAGCAGTGTCCCCGGGATGCCCTACGAGCAGTACTTC
>-|TRBJ2-5|TRBV11-3|TRBD1
CASSLVPQGAGETQYF
TGTGCCAGCAGCTTAGTCCCTCAGGGGGCAGGGGAGACCCAGTACTTC
>-|TRBJ2-2|TRBV5-4|-
CASSPRVGNTGELFF
TGTGCCAGCAGCCCCAGGGTTGGGAACACCGGGGAGCTGTTTTTT
>once|TRBJ1-5|TRBV10-2|-
CASNAGDQPQHF
TGCGCCAGCAATGCAGGGGATCAGCCCCAGCATTTT
>-|TRBJ2-3|TRBV6-4|TRBD1
CASSDSRDRGADTQYF
TGTGCCAGCAGTGACTCGAGGGACAGAGGGGCAGATACGCAGTATTTT
>-|TRBJ1-2|TRBV27|-
CASSFFGPTDGYTF
TGTGCCAGCAGTTTCTTTGGACCGACGGATGGCTACACCTTC
>-|TRBJ1-6|TRBV11-2|-
CASSLISGYTNNSPLHF
TGTGCCAGCAGCCTAATATCGGGGTATACTAATAATTCACCCCTCCACTTT
>-|TRBJ2-5|TRBV19|TRBD1
CASSMGQQETQYF
TGTGCCAGTAGTATGGGACAGCAAGAGACCCAGTACTTC
>once|TRBJ1-1|TRBV11-1|-
CASSLAGSLNTEAFF
TGTGCCAGCAGCTTAGCCGGCAGCTTGAACACTGAAGCTTTCTTT
>few|TRBJ2-3|TRBV5-6|-
CASSLGSSLRTDTQYF
TGTGCCAGCAGCTTGGGCTCGAGCCTACGCACAGATACGCAGTATTTT
>-|TRBJ2-4|TRBV7-2|-
CASSLVGPGNNIQYF
TGTGCCAGCAGCTTAGTGGGTCCCGGGAACAACATTCAGTACTTC
>-|TRBJ1-2|TRBV30|-
CAWSVPVGGANGYTF
TGTGCCTGGAGTGTACCCGTCGGGGGCGCGAATGGCTACACCTTC
>-|TRBJ2-3|TRBV7-3|TRBD2
CASSHPTSGRGTDTQYF
TGTGCCAGCAGCCACCCGACTAGCGGGAGAGGCACAGATACGCAGTATTTT
>-|TRBJ1-1|TRBV18|-
CASSPPGLTEAFF
TGTGCCAGCTCACCACCGGGGTTGACTGAAGCTTTCTTT
>-|TRBJ1-1|TRBV20-1|-
CSAAGGTEAFF
TGCAGTGCCGCGGGGGGGACTGAAGCTTTCTTT
>few|TRBJ2-2|TRBV7-8|-
CASSREHGGPGGELFF
TGTGCCAGCAGCCGAGAACACGGGGGACCAGGCGGGGAGCTGTTTTTT
>-|TRBJ2-2|TRBV5-5|TRBD2
CASSSGLAGAGGELFF
TGTGCCAGCAGCTCCGGACTAGCGGGAGCAGGCGGGGAGCTGTTTTTT
>-|TRBJ2-3|TRBV30|TRBD2
CAWSLGLAGNTDTQYF
TGTGCCTGGAGTCTCGGACTAGCGGGTAACACAGATACGCAGTATTTT
>-|TRBJ2-1|TRBV18|-
CASSPSVSGEQFF
TGTGCCAGCTCACCATCGGTTTCGGGTGAGCAGTTCTTC
>-|TRBJ2-7|TRBV7-6|TRBD1
CASSSLRGQNYEQYF
TGTGCCAGCAGCTCTCTTCGGGGACAGAACTACGAGCAGTACTTC
>-|TRBJ1-1|TRBV19|-
CASSMTYTEAFF
TGTGCCAGTAGTATGACATACACTGAAGCTTTCTTT
>once|TRBJ2-1|TRBV5-1|TRBD2
CASSSASLAGGPNEQFF
TGCGCCAGCAGCTCTGCATCTCTCGCGGGAGGGCCCAATGAGCAGTTCTTC
>-|TRBJ2-7|TRBV3-1/TRBV3-2|TRBD1
CASSPEAGTGRNEQYF
TGTGCCAGCAGCCCTGAAGCCGGGACAGGTAGGAACGAGCAGTACTTC
>-|TRBJ2-1|TRBV15|-
CATSRGQGLGNEQFF
TGTGCCACCAGCAGAGGGCAGGGGCTGGGTAATGAGCAGTTCTTC
>-|TRBJ2-1|TRBV9|TRBD2
CASSPAGGRGAHEQFF
TGTGCCAGCAGCCCAGCGGGCGGGCGGGGGGCCCATGAGCAGTTCTTC
>-|TRBJ2-5|TRBV19|-
CASSINPPGALRETQYF
TGTGCCAGTAGTATTAATCCCCCGGGAGCCCTCCGCGAGACCCAGTACTTC
>-|TRBJ1-6|TRBV14|TRBD1
CASSQSDRGGYNSPLHF
TGTGCCAGCAGCCAATCAGACAGGGGCGGCTATAATTCACCCCTCCACTTT
>-|TRBJ2-4|TRBV28|-
CASTSGAALQYF
TGTGCCAGCACCTCTGGGGCAGCCCTTCAGTACTTC
>-|TRBJ1-2|TRBV28|-
CASSRDPKGYTF
TGTGCCAGCAGCCGGGACCCAAAGGGCTACACCTTC
>-|TRBJ1-4|TRBV5-6|-
CASSWLNEKLFF
TGTGCCAGCAGCTGGCTTAATGAAAAACTGTTTTTT
>once|TRBJ1-2|TRBV2|-
CASRLRDNYGYTF
TGTGCCAGCAGGTTAAGGGACAACTATGGCTACACCTTC
>-|TRBJ2-7|TRBV25-1|-
CASNPSGGGLYEQYF
TGTGCCAGCAACCCTTCTGGGGGAGGACTCTACGAGCAGTACTTC
>-|TRBJ2-7|TRBV19|-
CASSITAGGSYEQYF
TGTGCCAGTAGTATAACGGCAGGTGGAAGCTACGAGCAGTACTTC
>few|TRBJ2-3|TRBV7-2|TRBD2
CASSLEAGGTDTQYF
TGTGCCAGCAGCTTAGAAGCGGGAGGAACAGATACGCAGTATTTT
>-|TRBJ1-1|TRBV28|-
CASSLYWQMNTEAFF
TGTGCCAGCAGTCTATATTGGCAGATGAACACTGAAGCTTTCTTT
>few|TRBJ2-2|TRBV24-1|TRBD2
CATSDALLAGLSGELFF
TGTGCCACCAGTGATGCGCTCCTAGCGGGACTCAGCGGGGAGCTGTTTTTT
>once|TRBJ2-7|TRBV29-1|-
CSVGTPFYEQYF
TGCAGCGTAGGGACACCATTCTACGAGCAGTACTTC
>-|TRBJ1-5|TRBV28|-
CAGRRSSNQPQHF
TGTGCCGGACGGCGCAGTAGCAATCAGCCCCAGCATTTT
>-|TRBJ2-3|TRBV5-4|TRBD2
CASSLRASGRTDTQYF
TGTGCCAGCAGCTTGAGGGCTAGCGGGAGAACAGATACGCAGTATTTT
>-|TRBJ1-5|TRBV28|-
CASSLSHRAGNQPQHF
TGTGCCAGCAGTTTAAGTCACAGGGCCGGCAATCAGCCCCAGCATTTT
>few|TRBJ2-3|TRBV7-6|-
CASSHTGGATDTQYF
TGTGCCAGCAGCCACACAGGGGGGGCCACAGATACGCAGTATTTT
>-|TRBJ1-1|TRBV6-6|-
CASSSNTEAFF
TGTGCCAGCAGCTCTAACACTGAAGCTTTCTTT
>-|TRBJ2-5|TRBV2|-
CAAWQGAQETQYF
TGTGCCGCCTGGCAAGGGGCTCAAGAGACCCAGTACTTC